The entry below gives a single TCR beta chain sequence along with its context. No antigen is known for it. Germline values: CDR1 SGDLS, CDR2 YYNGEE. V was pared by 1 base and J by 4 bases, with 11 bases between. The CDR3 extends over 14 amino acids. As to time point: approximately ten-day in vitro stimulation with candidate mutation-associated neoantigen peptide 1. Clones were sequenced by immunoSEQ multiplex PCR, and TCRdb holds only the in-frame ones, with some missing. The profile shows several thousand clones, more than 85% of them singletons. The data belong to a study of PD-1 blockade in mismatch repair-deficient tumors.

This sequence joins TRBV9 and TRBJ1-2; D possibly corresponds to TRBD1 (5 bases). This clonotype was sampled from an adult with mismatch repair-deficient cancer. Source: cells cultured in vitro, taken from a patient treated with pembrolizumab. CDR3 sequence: CASSVSRGGYGYTF. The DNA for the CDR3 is TGTGCCAGCAGCGTATCGAGGGGAGGCTATGGCTACACCTTC.